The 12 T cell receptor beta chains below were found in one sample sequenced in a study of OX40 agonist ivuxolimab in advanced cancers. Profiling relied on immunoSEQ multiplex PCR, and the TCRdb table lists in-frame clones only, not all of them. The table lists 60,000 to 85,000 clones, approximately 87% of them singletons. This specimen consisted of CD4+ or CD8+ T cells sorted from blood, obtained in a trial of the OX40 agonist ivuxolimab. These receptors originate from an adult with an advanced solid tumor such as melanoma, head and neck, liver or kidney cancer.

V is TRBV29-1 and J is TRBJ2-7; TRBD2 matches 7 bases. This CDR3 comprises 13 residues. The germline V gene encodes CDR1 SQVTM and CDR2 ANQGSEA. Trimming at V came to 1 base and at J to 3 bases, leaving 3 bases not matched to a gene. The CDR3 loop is CSVEGTRGYEQYF. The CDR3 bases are TGCAGCGTTGAAGGGACTAGGGGCTACGAGCAGTACTTC.

In nucleotides, the CDR3 is TGTGCCAGCAGTTTACCCAAGGCCTACAATGAGCAGTTCTTC. This translates into CASSLPKAYNEQFF. This chain links TRBV28 with TRBJ2-1; D not resolved. The CDR3 has 14 amino acids. CDR1 is MDHEN, CDR2 SYDVKM, per germline. The ends were cut back, 2 bases at V and 2 bases at J, with 7 bases in the middle.

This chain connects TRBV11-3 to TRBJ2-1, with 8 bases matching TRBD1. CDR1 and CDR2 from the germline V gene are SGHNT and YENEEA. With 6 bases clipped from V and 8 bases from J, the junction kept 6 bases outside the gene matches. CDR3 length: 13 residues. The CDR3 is CASSGTGMHEQFF. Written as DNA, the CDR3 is TGTGCCAGCAGTGGGACAGGTATGCATGAGCAGTTCTTC.

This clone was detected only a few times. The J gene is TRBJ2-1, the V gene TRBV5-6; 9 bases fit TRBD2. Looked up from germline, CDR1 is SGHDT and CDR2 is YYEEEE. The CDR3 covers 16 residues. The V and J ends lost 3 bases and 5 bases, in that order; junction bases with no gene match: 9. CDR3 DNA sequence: TGTGCCAGCAGCTGGGGGGGACTAGCACTCCACAATGAGCAGTTCTTC. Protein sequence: CASSWGGLALHNEQFF.

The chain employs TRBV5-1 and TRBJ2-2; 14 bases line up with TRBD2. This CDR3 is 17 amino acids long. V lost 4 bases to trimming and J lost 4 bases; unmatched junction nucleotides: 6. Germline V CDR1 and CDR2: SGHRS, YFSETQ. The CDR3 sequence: CASSRGLAGAGTGELFF. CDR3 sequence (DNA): TGCGCCAGCAGCCGGGGACTAGCGGGAGCGGGCACCGGGGAGCTGTTTTTT.

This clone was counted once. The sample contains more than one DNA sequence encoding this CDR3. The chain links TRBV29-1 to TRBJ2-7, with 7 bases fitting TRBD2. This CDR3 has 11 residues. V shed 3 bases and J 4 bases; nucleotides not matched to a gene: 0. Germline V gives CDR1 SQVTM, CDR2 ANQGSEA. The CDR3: CSVDGGYEQYF. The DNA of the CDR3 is TGCAGCGTTGACGGGGGGTACGAGCAGTACTTC.

The CDR3, as DNA: TGTGCCAGTACCATGGCGGCCGGACAGGGCTATGGCTACACCTTC. Encoded protein: CASTMAAGQGYGYTF. J is TRBJ1-2 and V is TRBV19; 8 bases match TRBD1. This CDR3 has 15 residues. Germline CDR1 reads LNHDA; CDR2 reads SQIVND (reference sequence). With V trimmed by 7 bases and J by 4 bases, 11 bases remained unmatched.

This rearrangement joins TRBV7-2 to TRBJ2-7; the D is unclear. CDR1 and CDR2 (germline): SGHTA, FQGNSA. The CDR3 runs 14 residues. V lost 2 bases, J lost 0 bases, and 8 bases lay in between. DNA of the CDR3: TGTGCCAGCAGCTTATCCAGAAGCTCCTACGAGCAGTACTTC. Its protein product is CASSLSRSSYEQYF.

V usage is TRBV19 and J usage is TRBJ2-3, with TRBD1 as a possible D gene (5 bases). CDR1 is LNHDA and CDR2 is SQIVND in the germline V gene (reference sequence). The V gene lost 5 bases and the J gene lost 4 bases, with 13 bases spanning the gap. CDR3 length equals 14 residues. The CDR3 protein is CASSRSGNADTQYF. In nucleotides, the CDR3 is TGTGCCAGTAGTCGGTCAGGGAACGCAGATACGCAGTATTTT. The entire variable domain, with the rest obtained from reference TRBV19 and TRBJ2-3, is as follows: DGGITQSPKYLFRKEGQNVTLSCEQNLNHDAMYWYRQDPGQGLRLIYYSQIVNDFQKGDIAEGYSVSREKKESFPLTVTSAQKNPTAFYLCASSRSGNADTQYFGPGTRLTVL.

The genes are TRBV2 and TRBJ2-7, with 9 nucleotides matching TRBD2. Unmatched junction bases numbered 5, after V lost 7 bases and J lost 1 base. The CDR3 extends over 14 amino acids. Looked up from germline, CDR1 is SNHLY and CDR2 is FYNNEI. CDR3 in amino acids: CASNGGRASYEQYF. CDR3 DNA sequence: TGTGCCAGCAATGGCGGGAGGGCTTCCTACGAGCAGTACTTC. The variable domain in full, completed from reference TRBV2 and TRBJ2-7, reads EPEVTQTPSHQVTQMGQEVILRCVPISNHLYFYWYRQILGQKVEFLVSFYNNEISEKSEIFDDQFSVERPDGSNFTLKIRSTKLEDSAMYFCASNGGRASYEQYFGPGTRLTVT.

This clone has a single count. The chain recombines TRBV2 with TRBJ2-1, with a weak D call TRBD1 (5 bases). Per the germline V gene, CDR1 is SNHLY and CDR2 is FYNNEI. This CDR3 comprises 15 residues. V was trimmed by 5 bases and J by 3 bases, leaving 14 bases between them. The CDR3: CASSPLEGVYNEQFF. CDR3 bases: TGTGCCAGCAGTCCTCTCGAAGGGGTCTACAATGAGCAGTTCTTC.

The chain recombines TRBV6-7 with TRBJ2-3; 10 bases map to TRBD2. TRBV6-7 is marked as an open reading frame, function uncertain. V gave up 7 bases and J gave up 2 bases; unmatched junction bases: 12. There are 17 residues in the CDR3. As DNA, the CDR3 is TGTGCCAGCACCAATGGACTAGCGGCCTGGCACACAGATACGCAGTATTTT. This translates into CASTNGLAAWHTDTQYF.